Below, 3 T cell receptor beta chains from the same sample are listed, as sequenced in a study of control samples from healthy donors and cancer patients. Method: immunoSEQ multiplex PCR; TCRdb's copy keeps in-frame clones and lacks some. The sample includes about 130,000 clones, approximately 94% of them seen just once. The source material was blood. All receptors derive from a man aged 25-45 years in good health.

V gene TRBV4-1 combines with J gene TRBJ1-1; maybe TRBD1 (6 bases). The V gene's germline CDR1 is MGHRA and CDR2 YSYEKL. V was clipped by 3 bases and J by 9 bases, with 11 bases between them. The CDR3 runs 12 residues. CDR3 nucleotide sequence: TGCGCCAGCAGCCAGTTAACAGGGCAAGCTTTCTTT. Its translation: CASSQLTGQAFF.

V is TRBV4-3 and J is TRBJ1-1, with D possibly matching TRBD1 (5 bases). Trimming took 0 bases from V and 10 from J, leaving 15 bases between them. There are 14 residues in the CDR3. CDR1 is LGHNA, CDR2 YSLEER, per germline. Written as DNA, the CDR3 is TGCGCCAGCAGCCAAGATCTTGGGGGGGTCGGAGCTTTCTTT. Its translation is CASSQDLGGVGAFF.

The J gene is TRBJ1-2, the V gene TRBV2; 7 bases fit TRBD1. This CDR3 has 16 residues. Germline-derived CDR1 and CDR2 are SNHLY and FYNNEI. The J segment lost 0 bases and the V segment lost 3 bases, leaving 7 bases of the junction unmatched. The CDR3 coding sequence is TGTGCCAGCAGTGACGACAGGGAAGGGGCTAACTATGGCTACACCTTC. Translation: CASSDDREGANYGYTF. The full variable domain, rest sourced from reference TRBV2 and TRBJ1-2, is EPEVTQTPSHQVTQMGQEVILRCVPISNHLYFYWYRQILGQKVEFLVSFYNNEISEKSEIFDDQFSVERPDGSNFTLKIRSTKLEDSAMYFCASSDDREGANYGYTFGSGTRLTVV.